This T cell receptor beta chain was recorded in a study of T cell responses to AZD1222 COVID-19 vaccine. Profiling relied on immunoSEQ multiplex PCR, and the TCRdb table lists in-frame clones only, not all of them. This sample has 150,000 or so clones, with roughly 90% found just once. This clonotype was obtained from an adult in good health. Here the sequenced sample was peripheral blood, taken on day 0 of AZD1222 vaccination.

The CDR3 sequence: CAIQQGPEKLFF. Here the CDR3 DNA reads TGTGCCATACAACAGGGCCCAGAAAAACTGTTTTTT. The chain combines TRBV28 with TRBJ1-4; the D gene is possibly TRBD1 (6 bases). Germline V gives CDR1 MDHEN, CDR2 SYDVKM. The CDR3 extends over 12 amino acids. The V gene lost 10 bases and the J gene lost 8 bases, with 14 bases spanning the gap.